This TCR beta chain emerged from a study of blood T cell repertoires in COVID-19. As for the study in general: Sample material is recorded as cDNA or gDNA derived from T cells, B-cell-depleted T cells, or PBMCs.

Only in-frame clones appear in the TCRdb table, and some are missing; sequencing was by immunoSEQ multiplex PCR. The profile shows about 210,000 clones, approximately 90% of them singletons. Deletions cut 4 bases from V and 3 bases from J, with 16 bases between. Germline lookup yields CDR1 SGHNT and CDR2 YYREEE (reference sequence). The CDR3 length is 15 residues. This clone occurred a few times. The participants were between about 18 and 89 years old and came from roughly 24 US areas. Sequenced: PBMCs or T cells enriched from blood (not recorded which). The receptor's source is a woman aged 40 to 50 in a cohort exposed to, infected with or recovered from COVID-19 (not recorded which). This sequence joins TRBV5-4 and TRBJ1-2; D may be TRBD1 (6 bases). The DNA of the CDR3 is TGTGCCAGCAGCCATAAAAAAACAGGGCACTATGGCTACACCTTC. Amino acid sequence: CASSHKKTGHYGYTF.